Following are 25 T cell receptor beta chains from one sample sequenced in a study of T cells in Graves' hyperthyroidism and ophthalmopathy (dated by TCRdb to the late 2010s). Library construction relied on multiplex PCR. Sequencing was carried out with an Illumina HiSeq 2000. TCR beta CDR3 regions were amplified from RNA transcripts. For the first round of RT-PCR on the TCR CDR3, the HTBI primer set was used together with the Qiagen OneStep RT-PCR kit. TCRdb took the public reads, trimmed them with fastp at Q25, ran MiXCR for clone calling and kept in-frame beta chains. CDR3 protein sequences are deduplicated, and each keeps its most common genes and DNA. Here the sample has some 620,000 distinct CDR3 sequences; roughly 17% occur a single time. 3% to 4% of the sample is held by the ten biggest clonotypes. The sequenced sample consisted of blood. The receptors shown here come from a woman aged 25 to 39 with Graves' hyperthyroidism.

In this sample, this clonotype turned up a few times. V usage is TRBV7-9 and J usage is TRBJ2-6, with D maybe TRBD2 (6 bases). CDR1 is SEHNR, CDR2 FQNEAQ, per germline (reference sequence). V was clipped by 5 bases and J by 2 bases, with 10 bases between them. This CDR3 comprises 15 residues. CDR3 protein: CASSPGSTGANVLTF. The CDR3 region has the DNA TGTGCCAGCAGCCCCGGGAGCACTGGGGCCAACGTCCTGACTTTC.

This clonotype was seen at least ten times. The CDR3 coding sequence is TGCAGTGCCCCCGGGTTGGATACGCAGTATTTT. Translation: CSAPGLDTQYF. V and J are TRBV20-1 and TRBJ2-3, with D uncertain. From germline, CDR1 is DFQATT and CDR2 SNEGSKA (reference sequence). The CDR3 consists of 11 residues. V lost 6 bases and J lost 6, with 10 bases in between.

In this sample, this clonotype turned up a few times. The chain couples TRBV24-1 to TRBJ2-3; no clear D gene. Deletions cut 6 bases from V and 5 bases from J, with 8 bases between. The CDR3 runs to 12 residues. The germline V gene has CDR1 KGHDR and CDR2 SFDVKD. CDR3 sequence: CATSYRGDTQYF. As DNA, the CDR3 is TGTGCCACCAGTTACAGAGGAGATACGCAGTATTTT.

This clonotype occurred a few times. A much more abundant neighbour one base away suggests this may be a read error. V usage is TRBV30 and J usage is TRBJ1-2, with 9 bases lining up with TRBD1. There are 12 residues in the CDR3. The germline gives CDR1 GTSNPN, CDR2 SVGIG (reference sequence). The CDR3 coding sequence is TGTACCTGGAGTGGGGACAGGGATGGCTACACCTTC. Amino acids: CTWSGDRDGYTF. Based on the CDR3 plus reference TRBV30 and TRBJ1-2, the full variable domain is SQTIHQWPATLVQPVGSPLSLECTVEGTSNPNLYWYRQAAGRGLQLLFYSVGIGQISSEVPQNLSASRPQDRQFILSSKKLLLSDSGFYLCTWSGDRDGYTFGSGTRLTVV.

This clonotype appeared many times. The chain uses TRBV13 and TRBJ2-7, with 10 bases matching TRBD1. J lost 7 bases, V lost 5 bases, and 14 bases had no gene match. There are 16 residues in the CDR3. From germline, CDR1 is PRHDT and CDR2 FYEKMQ (reference sequence). CDR3 loop: CASSTQVRDRGGEQYF. The CDR3 DNA reads TGTGCCAGCAGCACCCAAGTGAGGGACAGGGGTGGTGAGCAGTACTTC.

The genes are TRBV20-1 and TRBJ2-7; D is uncertain. Germline CDR1 and CDR2: DFQATT and SNEGSKA (reference sequence). CDR3 length: 14 residues. V lost 6 bases, J lost 0 bases, and 15 bases lay in between. The CDR3 sequence is CSATDAAPSYEQYF. CDR3 bases: TGCAGTGCCACGGACGCTGCCCCCTCCTACGAGCAGTACTTC.

J is TRBJ1-3 and V is TRBV3-1, with a possible D match to TRBD1 (5 bases). The CDR3 sequence is 16 residues long. Germline CDR1 and CDR2: LGHDT and YNNKEL (reference sequence). V was cut by 3 bases and J by 4 bases, with 16 bases left in between. CDR3 sequence (DNA): TGTGCCAGCAGCCAGGGACGGTCCTGGGGAGGAAACACCATATATTTT. This sequence encodes CASSQGRSWGGNTIYF.

This clonotype was seen ten or more times. V usage is TRBV6-1 and J usage is TRBJ1-2, with D maybe TRBD1 (6 bases). Trimming stripped 5 bases from V and 5 bases from J, with 15 bases between. The germline V gene encodes CDR1 MNHNS and CDR2 SASEGT. This CDR3 is built from 14 residues. As DNA, the CDR3 is TGTGCCAGCAGTTATAGGGGGGAGCATTATGGCTACACCTTC. Its translation: CASSYRGEHYGYTF.

This clonotype was counted at least ten times. This rearrangement joins TRBV6-1 to TRBJ1-5; D ambiguous. Trimming removed 3 bases from V and 0 bases from J, with 12 bases in between. The CDR3 runs 16 residues. CDR1 MNHNS and CDR2 SASEGT come from the germline V gene. CDR3 loop: CASSDIRENSNQPQHF. The CDR3 DNA reads TGTGCCAGCAGTGATATTCGGGAGAATAGCAATCAGCCCCAGCATTTT.

This rearrangement joins TRBV19 to TRBJ2-7; a weak D match, TRBD2 (6 bases). V lost 3 bases to trimming and J lost 7 bases, with 13 bases between them. The CDR3 totals 13 residues. CDR1 and CDR2 (germline): LNHDA, SQIVND (reference sequence). CDR3 bases: TGTGCCAGTAGTATCGGGGTAGCGGAAGAGCAGTACTTC. This gives the protein CASSIGVAEEQYF.

Many counts were recorded for this clonotype. The chain is built from TRBV28 and TRBJ2-1; 9 bases line up with TRBD2. CDR1 and CDR2 (germline): MDHEN, SYDVKM. The J segment lost 0 bases and the V segment lost 6 bases, leaving 6 bases of the junction unmatched. CDR3 length: 16 amino acids. For the CDR3, the DNA is TGTGCCAGCAGGTCACGTAGCGGGAGCTCCTACAATGAGCAGTTCTTC. Its protein product is CASRSRSGSSYNEQFF.

This clonotype was counted at least ten times. The chain carries TRBV28 and TRBJ2-1, with 8 nucleotides matching TRBD2. CDR3 length: 16 amino acids. The V and J ends lost 4 bases and 6 bases, in that order; junction bases with no gene match: 11. CDR1 MDHEN and CDR2 SYDVKM come from the germline V gene. The chain's CDR3 is CASSSPTAGVSNEQFF. DNA of the CDR3: TGTGCCAGCAGTTCACCTACAGCGGGAGTCTCCAATGAGCAGTTCTTC.

The chain uses TRBV12-3 or TRBV12-4 and TRBJ2-1; D is perhaps TRBD2 (5 bases). V was shortened by 8 bases and J by 4 bases, with 12 bases between the two germline ends. The length of the CDR3 is 13 residues. This CDR3 reads CASLRAEYNEQFF. CDR3 sequence (DNA): TGTGCCAGCTTAAGAGCGGAATACAATGAGCAGTTCTTC.

Note on this clonotype: This sequence may be a read error, since a much larger clone differs from it by one base. V gene TRBV6-6 combines with J gene TRBJ1-2; the D is unclear. The CDR3 contains 12 residues. CDR1 MNHNY and CDR2 SVGAGI come from the germline V gene (reference sequence). V was trimmed by 2 bases and J by 2 bases, leaving 3 bases between them. CDR3 amino acids: CASSYRNYGYTF. CDR3 coding DNA: TGTGCCAGCAGTTACAGGAACTATGGCTACACCTTC.

This clonotype was found a few times. Written as DNA, the CDR3 is TGTGCCTGGAGTCTAACCCGGTACAGGGGAGGAGAGACCCAGTACTTC. This encodes CAWSLTRYRGGETQYF. The rearrangement joins TRBV30 to TRBJ2-5; D is perhaps TRBD1 (7 bases). CDR3 size: 16 residues. The V gene's germline CDR1 is GTSNPN and CDR2 SVGIG (reference sequence). The V and J ends lost 2 bases and 4 bases respectively, with 20 bases between them.

The sample holds many counts of this clonotype. V and J are TRBV6-5 and TRBJ2-2, with TRBD2 identical over 14 bases. CDR1 is MNHEY and CDR2 is SVGAGI in the germline V gene. This CDR3 region has 19 residues. V shed 3 bases and J 0 bases; nucleotides not matched to a gene: 6. The CDR3 region has the DNA TGTGCCAGCAGTTATACGGGACTAGCGGGAGCCTCGAACACCGGGGAGCTGTTTTTT. This codes for CASSYTGLAGASNTGELFF.

This clonotype was observed many times. The rearrangement joins TRBV20-1 to TRBJ2-7; possible D gene TRBD2, 6 bases. The CDR3 length is 14 residues. CDR1 is DFQATT and CDR2 is SNEGSKA in the germline V gene (reference sequence). V shed 6 bases and J shed 0 bases, with 15 bases lying between them. CDR3 bases: TGCAGTGCCTACCTACGGGAGAACTCCTACGAGCAGTACTTC. Translation: CSAYLRENSYEQYF.

In its sample, this clonotype was seen a few times. This CDR3 is missing its conserved last phenylalanine or tryptophan, likely due to a read error. This rearrangement joins TRBV6-8 to TRBJ1-6, with 10 nucleotides matching TRBD1. Trimming removed 8 bases from V and 1 base from J; junction bases left unmatched: 14. The V gene's germline CDR1 is MNHGY and CDR2 SAAAGT. This CDR3 region has 19 residues. Here the CDR3 reads CASELGGQGERSYNSPLHS. The CDR3 nucleotides are TGTGCCAGCGAGTTAGGAGGACAGGGGGAACGGTCCTATAATTCACCCCTCCACTCT.

This clonotype was detected a few times. The chain joins TRBV10-3 to TRBJ1-2; D perhaps matches TRBD1 (5 bases). There are 16 residues in the CDR3. Trimming cost V 3 bases and J 3 bases, with 17 bases left between them. Germline V lookup: CDR1 ENHRY, CDR2 SYGVKD. The CDR3 loop reads CAISDPAQGLDYGYTF. CDR3 DNA: TGTGCCATCAGTGACCCGGCCCAGGGATTGGACTATGGCTACACCTTC.

In this sample, this clonotype turned up many times. The V gene is TRBV5-1, the J gene TRBJ2-7; either TRBD1 or TRBD2 may fit D (5 bases each). V lost 1 base and J 3 bases, leaving 14 bases between the germline ends. Germline lookup yields CDR1 SGHRS and CDR2 YFSETQ. The CDR3 runs to 15 residues. CDR3 in amino acids: CASSLRGDPHYEQYF. CDR3 DNA sequence: TGCGCCAGCAGCTTGAGGGGAGATCCTCACTACGAGCAGTACTTC.

The chain uses TRBV28 and TRBJ2-1; 11 bases are a match to TRBD2. The CDR3 has 22 residues. V was clipped by 4 bases and J by 9 bases; unmatched bases: 29. CDR1 is MDHEN and CDR2 is SYDVKM in the germline V gene. As DNA, the CDR3 is TGTGCCAGCAGTTCTACTGGCAGGAGTGGGGGCACCTTAGCGGGAGGGCCGGTTGAGCAGTTCTTC. It codes for CASSSTGRSGGTLAGGPVEQFF.

The sample holds many counts of this clonotype. The chain uses TRBV6-1 and TRBJ1-1; no clear D gene. The CDR3 loop spans 13 amino acids. CDR1 is MNHNS and CDR2 is SASEGT in the germline V gene. V dropped 6 bases and J dropped 0 bases, with 8 bases sitting between them. The CDR3 DNA is TGTGCCAGCAGGATAACAGTGAACACTGAAGCTTTCTTT. Translation gives CASRITVNTEAFF.

This clonotype was observed at least ten times. The CDR3 sequence: CASSQDFRKAYSFEAFF. The DNA for the CDR3 is TGTGCCAGCAGCCAAGATTTCCGAAAGGCCTACTCGTTTGAAGCTTTCTTT. The chain recombines TRBV3-1 with TRBJ1-1; D call uncertain. The CDR3 is 17 amino acids. Germline values: CDR1 LGHDT, CDR2 YNNKEL (reference sequence). Between the trimmed V and J ends, which lost 0 bases and 7 bases, there was a span of 21 bases.

This clonotype was counted a few times. The genes are TRBV20-1 and TRBJ1-2, with 7 bases that match TRBD1. The V segment lost 6 bases and the J segment 4 bases; nucleotides outside the gene matches: 5. Germline values: CDR1 DFQATT, CDR2 SNEGSKA (reference sequence). CDR3 length: 12 amino acids. CDR3 bases: TGCAGTGCCAAAAGGGGGCCCTATGGCTACACCTTC. It translates to CSAKRGPYGYTF.

This clonotype turned up a few times. This rearrangement joins TRBV9 to TRBJ1-1; possibly TRBD1 for D (6 bases). CDR1 is SGDLS, CDR2 YYNGEE, per germline. This CDR3 region has 15 residues. Between the trimmed V and J ends, which lost 3 bases and 2 bases, there was a span of 14 bases. CDR3 amino acids: CASSGQVGVNTEAFF. In DNA form, the CDR3 reads TGTGCCAGCAGCGGACAGGTAGGGGTAAACACTGAAGCTTTCTTT.